A single sample gave rise to the 31 T cell receptor beta chains below, sequenced in a study of blood T cell repertoires in COVID-19. Data came from immunoSEQ multiplex PCR; TCRdb stores just in-frame clones and leaves some out. The table records 120,000 or so clones, roughly 84% of them present only once. Specimen: PBMCs or T cells enriched from blood (not recorded which). These receptors were obtained from a woman aged 30 to 39 who had recovered from COVID-19.

Points on this clone: A read error is possible here, since a much larger clone lies one base away. J is TRBJ2-5 and V is TRBV5-1; D call uncertain. V lost 0 bases and J 4 bases, leaving 4 bases between the germline ends. This CDR3 has 12 residues. CDR1 SGHRS and CDR2 YFSETQ come from the germline V gene. CDR3 sequence (DNA): TGCGCCAGCAGCTTGGCCGGAGAGACCCAGTACTTC. As protein: CASSLAGETQYF.

This clone was detected a few times. V and J are TRBV6-1 and TRBJ2-7; D unresolved. There are 14 residues in the CDR3. Germline V gene sequence: CDR1 MNHNS, CDR2 SASEGT. V lost 3 bases, J lost 2 bases, and 11 bases lay in between. CDR3 nucleotide sequence: TGTGCCAGCAGTGATTCAGGCGATACCTACGAGCAGTACTTC. Translated, it gives CASSDSGDTYEQYF.

For the CDR3, the DNA is TGTGCCAGCGGGACTAGCGGGAGAAGAGAGACCCAGTACTTC. Translation gives CASGTSGRRETQYF. The rearrangement joins TRBV5-4 to TRBJ2-5, with TRBD2 matching 14 bases. The CDR3 runs 14 residues. Losses at the gene ends were 7 bases for V and 4 bases for J; bases not matched to a gene: 3. Germline V gives CDR1 SGHNT, CDR2 YYREEE (reference sequence).

This chain links TRBV14 with TRBJ1-1, with D possibly being TRBD1 (5 bases). The V end was cut by 1 base, the J end by 1 base, with 13 bases between. There are 16 residues in the CDR3. The germline V gene has CDR1 SGHDN and CDR2 FVKESK. The CDR3 sequence: CASSQVRQRGNTEAFF. CDR3 in DNA: TGTGCCAGCAGCCAAGTTAGACAGCGAGGGAACACTGAAGCTTTCTTT.

V gene TRBV7-8 combines with J gene TRBJ1-1, with D uncertain. Germline CDR1 reads SGHVS; CDR2 reads FQNEAQ. The CDR3 runs to 14 residues. The germline V and J ends were trimmed by 5 bases and 0 bases, with 10 bases remaining between them. The CDR3 spells CASSRVTMNTEAFF. The CDR3 DNA sequence: TGTGCCAGCAGCCGAGTGACAATGAACACTGAAGCTTTCTTT.

The sample holds a few counts of this clone. The chain links TRBV28 to TRBJ2-7; 10 bases align to TRBD2. This CDR3 comprises 15 residues. Germline CDR1 reads MDHEN; CDR2 reads SYDVKM. V gave up 6 bases and J gave up 7 bases; unmatched junction bases: 12. The CDR3 DNA is TGTGCCAGCAGCCCCGGGACTAGCGTTACCTCTGAGCAGTACTTC. It yields the protein CASSPGTSVTSEQYF.

V gene TRBV5-6 combines with J gene TRBJ2-7; tentatively, D is TRBD1 (6 bases). The germline gives CDR1 SGHDT, CDR2 YYEEEE. Deletions cut 0 bases from V and 0 bases from J, with 7 bases between. The CDR3 contains 14 residues. The DNA of the CDR3 is TGTGCCAGCAGCTTGGGAGGGGGCTCCTACGAGCAGTACTTC. This sequence encodes CASSLGGGSYEQYF.

The chain couples TRBV6-5 to TRBJ1-2; perhaps TRBD1 as D (6 bases). CDR1 and CDR2 from the germline V gene are MNHEY and SVGAGI. This CDR3 has 15 residues. Trimming took off 2 bases at V and 4 bases at J, with 14 bases between the two ends. CDR3 bases: TGTGCCAGCAGTTACCGACCCCTGGACAGCTATGGCTACACCTTC. This translates into CASSYRPLDSYGYTF.

This chain joins TRBV5-8 and TRBJ2-2; D is perhaps TRBD2 (6 bases). The CDR3 loop spans 15 amino acids. CDR1 and CDR2 (germline): SGHTS, YDEGEE. The V and J ends lost 4 bases and 4 bases respectively, with 14 bases between them. Written as DNA, the CDR3 is TGTGCCAGCAGCCCTCAGGGACTTATCACCGGGGAGCTGTTTTTT. Translated, it gives CASSPQGLITGELFF.

V usage is TRBV7-2 and J usage is TRBJ2-3, with 10 bases identical to TRBD2. Germline V gene lookup returns CDR1 SGHTA and CDR2 FQGNSA. Unmatched junction bases numbered 1, after V lost 3 bases and J lost 1 base. This CDR3 region has 15 residues. In DNA form, the CDR3 reads TGTGCCAGCAGCTTGAGCGGGAGGGGCACAGATACGCAGTATTTT. This encodes CASSLSGRGTDTQYF.

This clone was detected a few times. This chain connects TRBV5-6 to TRBJ2-1; D unresolved. Germline CDR1 reads SGHDT; CDR2 reads YYEEEE. There are 12 residues in the CDR3. Trimming took 3 bases from V and 8 from J, leaving 9 bases between them. The chain's CDR3 is CASSSRLDEQFF. The CDR3, as DNA: TGTGCCAGCAGCTCGCGTCTGGATGAGCAGTTCTTC.

The chain employs TRBV6-5 and TRBJ1-6; 10 bases fit TRBD1. Germline V CDR1 and CDR2: MNHEY, SVGAGI. The ends lost 6 bases at V and 4 bases at J; junction bases unmatched: 3. CDR3 length: 15 amino acids. CDR3 sequence (DNA): TGTGCCAGCAGGGGGGACAGGGGTTATAATTCACCCCTCCACTTT. Encoded protein: CASRGDRGYNSPLHF.

The rearrangement uses TRBV7-3 and TRBJ2-3; D ambiguous. V was trimmed by 2 bases and J by 5 bases, leaving 11 bases between them. The CDR3 consists of 14 residues. Germline-derived CDR1 and CDR2 are SGHTA and FQGTGA. The CDR3 DNA reads as TGTGCCAGCAGCTTATACCCCCTAGGAGATACGCAGTATTTT. This gives the protein CASSLYPLGDTQYF.

In DNA, the CDR3 is TGTGCCAGCAGCGGCGGGACAGGGGGGGAGCAGTACTTC. This encodes CASSGGTGGEQYF. The rearrangement uses TRBV9 and TRBJ2-7; 11 positions match TRBD1. Germline loops: CDR1 SGDLS, CDR2 YYNGEE. The J segment lost 7 bases and the V segment lost 3 bases, leaving 3 bases of the junction unmatched. This CDR3 spans 13 amino acids.

This clone has more than one count but fewer than ten. This chain links TRBV7-2 with TRBJ1-4, with 7 bases identical to TRBD1. The germline V gene has CDR1 SGHTA and CDR2 FQGNSA. Germline trimming cut 3 bases from V and 4 bases from J; bases unmatched to any gene: 5. The CDR3 has 15 residues. CDR3 nucleotide sequence: TGTGCCAGCAGCTTTAGACAGGGTAGTAATGAAAAACTGTTTTTT. As protein: CASSFRQGSNEKLFF.

V usage is TRBV7-9 and J usage is TRBJ2-1; TRBD2 is a possible D gene (5 bases). The CDR3 is made up of 17 amino acids. V was cut by 5 bases and J by 8 bases, with 25 bases left in between. The germline V gene encodes CDR1 SEHNR and CDR2 FQNEAQ (reference sequence). DNA for the CDR3: TGTGCCAGCAGCACATGGTTTAGCGTAGGAGAGATCGATGAGCAGTTCTTC. It yields the protein CASSTWFSVGEIDEQFF.

Here the CDR3 DNA reads TGCAGCGTTGACCGATGGACAGGGCCCGGGGAGACCCAGTACTTC. This sequence encodes CSVDRWTGPGETQYF. The V call is TRBV29-1, the J call TRBJ2-5, with 8 nucleotides matching TRBD1. J lost 5 bases, V lost 3 bases, and 11 bases had no gene match. The CDR3 runs to 15 residues. The germline gives CDR1 SQVTM, CDR2 ANQGSEA.

The chain is built from TRBV18 and TRBJ2-1; 8 bases match TRBD2. Unmatched junction bases numbered 10, after V lost 6 bases and J lost 9 bases. Germline V gene lookup returns CDR1 KGHSH and CDR2 LQKENI. This CDR3 contains 14 residues. The CDR3 reads CASSSGGLAVEQFF. In DNA form, the CDR3 reads TGTGCCAGCTCGTCCGGCGGACTAGCAGTTGAGCAGTTCTTC.

The CDR3 DNA follows: TGTGCCAGCAGTGACTCGCCCTCCGGGAGCTCTGGGGCCAACGTCCTGACTTTC. It yields the protein CASSDSPSGSSGANVLTF. The chain carries TRBV6-4 and TRBJ2-6; weak D call: TRBD2 (6 bases). The CDR3 covers 18 residues. Germline V gene sequence: CDR1 MRHNA, CDR2 SNTAGT. Trimming removed 0 bases from V and 0 bases from J, with 12 bases in between.

The chain employs TRBV10-3 and TRBJ2-7; 13 bases are a match to TRBD2. The V and J ends lost 6 bases and 0 bases, in that order; junction bases with no gene match: 5. The germline CDR1 and CDR2 sequences are ENHRY and SYGVKD. The length of the CDR3 is 16 residues. The chain's CDR3 is CAISRTSGSSSYEQYF. The CDR3 DNA is TGTGCCATCAGCCGGACTAGCGGGAGCAGCTCCTACGAGCAGTACTTC.

This sequence joins TRBV4-1 and TRBJ2-1, with D possibly TRBD2 on 6 matching bases. CDR3 size: 14 residues. Trimming stripped 8 bases from V and 10 bases from J, with 21 bases between. Germline CDR1 reads MGHRA; CDR2 reads YSYEKL. The CDR3 DNA reads TGCGCCAGCCACTTTCAAGGCGGGGCCCGGGAGCAGTTCTTC. Protein: CASHFQGGAREQFF.

This chain links TRBV7-3 with TRBJ2-1, with D unresolved. There are 16 residues in the CDR3. V was trimmed by 5 bases and J by 1 base, leaving 15 bases between them. CDR1 and CDR2 from the germline V gene are SGHTA and FQGTGA. The CDR3 region has the DNA TGTGCCAGCAGCCCTAACGGTGTCTCTTCCTACAATGAGCAGTTCTTC. Its translation is CASSPNGVSSYNEQFF.

This clone came up once. This rearrangement joins TRBV7-6 to TRBJ2-2; 10 nucleotides line up with TRBD2. Germline trimming cut 3 bases from V and 4 bases from J; bases unmatched to any gene: 11. The CDR3 is 18 residues long. CDR1 is SGHVS and CDR2 is FNYEAQ in the germline V gene. The DNA for the CDR3 is TGTGCCAGCAGCTTTCGAGTAGCGGGAGGCCGGGGCACCGGGGAGCTGTTTTTT. This sequence encodes CASSFRVAGGRGTGELFF.

The genes are TRBV7-9 and TRBJ2-7, with D possibly TRBD2 on 5 matching bases. The V end lost 4 bases, the J end lost 2 bases, and 21 bases lay between the germline ends. Germline V lookup: CDR1 SEHNR, CDR2 FQNEAQ (reference sequence). This CDR3 has 17 amino acids. The CDR3, as DNA: TGTGCCAGCAGCTCCCCGGGGTGGACCGAAGTAGCCTACGAGCAGTACTTC. Protein sequence: CASSSPGWTEVAYEQYF.

The genes are TRBV24-1 and TRBJ2-1, with TRBD2 identical over 15 bases. The junction had 8 bases not matched to a gene; V was cut back by 4 bases and J by 8 bases. The CDR3 totals 17 residues. The germline CDR1 and CDR2 sequences are KGHDR and SFDVKD. The chain's CDR3 is CATSDARTSGRADEQFF. The CDR3 nucleotides read TGTGCCACCAGTGACGCCAGGACTAGCGGGAGGGCCGATGAGCAGTTCTTC.

This clone came up once. The CDR3 here is CASSPRTRTSGTANTGELFF. CDR3 in DNA: TGTGCCAGCTCACCAAGGACTAGGACTAGCGGGACCGCGAACACCGGGGAGCTGTTTTTT. The chain has TRBV18 and TRBJ2-2; TRBD2 matches 12 bases. The V gene's germline CDR1 is KGHSH and CDR2 LQKENI. The length of the CDR3 is 20 residues. V lost 2 bases to trimming and J lost 0 bases; unmatched junction nucleotides: 10.

The chain is built from TRBV6-5 and TRBJ1-4; 8 nucleotides agree with TRBD1. Germline CDR1 reads MNHEY; CDR2 reads SVGAGI. CDR3 length equals 13 residues. The junction had 8 bases not matched to a gene; V was cut back by 9 bases and J by 8 bases. The CDR3 region has the DNA TGTGCCAGTTCTGGGACAGGTGCCGAAAAACTGTTTTTT. Translated, it gives CASSGTGAEKLFF.

The V gene is TRBV28, the J gene TRBJ1-1; tentative D call: TRBD1 (6 bases). The germline V gene encodes CDR1 MDHEN and CDR2 SYDVKM. CDR3 length: 16 residues. V gave up 0 bases and J gave up 1 base, with 12 bases separating them. CDR3 region: CASSLWYRVSNTEAFF. DNA of the CDR3: TGTGCCAGCAGTTTATGGTACAGGGTTTCGAACACTGAAGCTTTCTTT.

V gene TRBV3-1 (or the pseudogene TRBV3-2) combines with J gene TRBJ1-6, with TRBD1 matching 9 bases. This CDR3 region has 15 residues. Trimming at V came to 1 base and at J to 14 bases, leaving 9 bases not matched to a gene. Germline CDR1 is LGHDT and CDR2 is YNNKEL (reference sequence). In nucleotides, the CDR3 is TGTGCCAGCAGCCAAGGAAGGACAGGGGCCAGCACCCTCCACTTT. This sequence encodes CASSQGRTGASTLHF.

V usage is TRBV5-6 and J usage is TRBJ2-7; D remains unclear. The CDR3 length is 15 residues. V shed 4 bases and J shed 0 bases, with 14 bases lying between them. Germline lookup yields CDR1 SGHDT and CDR2 YYEEEE. In DNA, the CDR3 is TGTGCCAGCAGCCCCCTGCCCGTTAGCTCCTACGAGCAGTACTTC. This gives the protein CASSPLPVSSYEQYF.

The CDR3 DNA follows: TGTGCCACCAGTGATTTGAGTAGGAGGGGGCGCACCGGGGAGCTGTTTTTT. It encodes CATSDLSRRGRTGELFF. J is TRBJ2-2 and V is TRBV24-1, with D tentatively TRBD1 (7 bases). The V end lost 0 bases, the J end lost 4 bases, and 14 bases lay between the germline ends. This CDR3 region has 17 residues. Germline values: CDR1 KGHDR, CDR2 SFDVKD.